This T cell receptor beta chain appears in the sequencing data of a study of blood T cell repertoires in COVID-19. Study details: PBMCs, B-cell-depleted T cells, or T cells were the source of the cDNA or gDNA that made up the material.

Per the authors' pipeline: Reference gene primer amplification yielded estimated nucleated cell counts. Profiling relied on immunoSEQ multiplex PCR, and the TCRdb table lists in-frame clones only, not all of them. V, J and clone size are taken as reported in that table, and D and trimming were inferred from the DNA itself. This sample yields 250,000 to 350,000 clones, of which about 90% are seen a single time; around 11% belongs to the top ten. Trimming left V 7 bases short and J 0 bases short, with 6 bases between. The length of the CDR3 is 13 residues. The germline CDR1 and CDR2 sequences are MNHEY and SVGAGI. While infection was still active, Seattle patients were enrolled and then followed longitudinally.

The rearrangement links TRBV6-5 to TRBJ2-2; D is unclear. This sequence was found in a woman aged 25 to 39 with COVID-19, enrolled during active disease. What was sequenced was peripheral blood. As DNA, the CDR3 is TGTGCCAGCACGAGGTCGAACACCGGGGAGCTGTTTTTT. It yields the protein CASTRSNTGELFF.